The 2 T cell receptor beta chains reported below all come from one sample, sequenced in a study of T cell responses to AZD1222 COVID-19 vaccine. Method: immunoSEQ multiplex PCR; TCRdb's copy keeps in-frame clones and lacks some. The table records approximately 81,000 clones, around nine tenths of them present only once. Material: peripheral blood, obtained on day 0 of MenACWY control vaccination. The source is an adult in good health.

The gene calls are TRBV18 and TRBJ2-3; TRBD2 is a possible D gene (5 bases). The V gene's germline CDR1 is KGHSH and CDR2 LQKENI. Trimming left V 3 bases short and J 10 bases short, with 14 bases between. The CDR3 totals 13 residues. CDR3 protein: CASSPSLEEAQYF. CDR3 DNA: TGTGCCAGCTCACCGTCACTAGAGGAGGCGCAGTATTTT.

The genes are TRBV30 and TRBJ2-1, with D tentatively TRBD2 (5 bases). Trimming took 2 bases from V and 10 from J, leaving 9 bases between them. The germline gives CDR1 GTSNPN, CDR2 SVGIG (reference sequence). The CDR3 consists of 11 residues. The CDR3 DNA follows: TGTGCCTGGAGTAGGACTGGGGAGCAGTTCTTC. Residues: CAWSRTGEQFF. Full variable domain (rest looked up from reference TRBV30 and TRBJ2-1): SQTIHQWPATLVQPVGSPLSLECTVEGTSNPNLYWYRQAAGRGLQLLFYSVGIGQISSEVPQNLSASRPQDRQFILSSKKLLLSDSGFYLCAWSRTGEQFFGPGTRLTVL.